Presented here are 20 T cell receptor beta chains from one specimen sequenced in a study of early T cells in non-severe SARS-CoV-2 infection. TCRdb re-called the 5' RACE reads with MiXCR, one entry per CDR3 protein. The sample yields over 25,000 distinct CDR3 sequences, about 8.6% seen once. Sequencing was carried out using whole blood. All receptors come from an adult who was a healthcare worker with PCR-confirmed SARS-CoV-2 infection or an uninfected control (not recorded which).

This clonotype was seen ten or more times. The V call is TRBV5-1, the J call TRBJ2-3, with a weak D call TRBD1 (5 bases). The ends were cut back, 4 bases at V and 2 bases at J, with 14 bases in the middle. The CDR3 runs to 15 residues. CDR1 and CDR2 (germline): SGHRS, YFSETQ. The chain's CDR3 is CASSGSTEHTDTQYF. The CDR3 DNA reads TGCGCCAGCAGCGGTTCGACAGAGCACACAGATACGCAGTATTTT. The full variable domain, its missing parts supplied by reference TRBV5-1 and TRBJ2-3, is KAGVTQTPRYLIKTRGQQVTLSCSPISGHRSVSWYQQTPGQGLQFLFEYFSETQRNKGNFPGRFSGRQFSNSRSEMNVSTLELGDSALYLCASSGSTEHTDTQYFGPGTRLTVL.

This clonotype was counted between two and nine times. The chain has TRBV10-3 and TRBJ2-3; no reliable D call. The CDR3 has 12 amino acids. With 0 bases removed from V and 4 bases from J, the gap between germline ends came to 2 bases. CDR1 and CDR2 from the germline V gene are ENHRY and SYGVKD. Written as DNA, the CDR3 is TGTGCCATCAGTGAGTCTGCAGATACGCAGTATTTT. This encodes CAISESADTQYF.

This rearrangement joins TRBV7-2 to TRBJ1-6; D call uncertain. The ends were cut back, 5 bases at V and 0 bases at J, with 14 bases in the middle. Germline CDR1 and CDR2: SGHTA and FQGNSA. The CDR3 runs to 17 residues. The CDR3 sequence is CASSPLSQSSYNSPLHF. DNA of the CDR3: TGTGCCAGCAGCCCCCTTTCCCAGAGCTCCTATAATTCACCCCTCCACTTT.

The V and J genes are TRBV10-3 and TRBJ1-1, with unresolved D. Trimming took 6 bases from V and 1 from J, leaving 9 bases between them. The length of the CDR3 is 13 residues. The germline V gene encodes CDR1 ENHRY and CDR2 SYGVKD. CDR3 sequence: CAIRAGWNTEAFF. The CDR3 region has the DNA TGTGCCATCAGGGCCGGATGGAACACTGAAGCTTTCTTT.

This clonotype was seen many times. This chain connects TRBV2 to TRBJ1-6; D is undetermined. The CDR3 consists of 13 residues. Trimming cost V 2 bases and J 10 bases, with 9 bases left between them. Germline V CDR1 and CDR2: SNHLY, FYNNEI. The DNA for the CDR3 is TGTGCCAGCAGTGAACTGGGATTCTCACCCCTCCACTTT. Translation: CASSELGFSPLHF.

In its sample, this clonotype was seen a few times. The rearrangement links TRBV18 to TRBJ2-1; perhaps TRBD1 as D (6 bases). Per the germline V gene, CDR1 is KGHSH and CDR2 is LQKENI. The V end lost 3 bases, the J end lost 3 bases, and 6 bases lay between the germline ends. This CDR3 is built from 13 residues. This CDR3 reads CASSPDSYNEQFF. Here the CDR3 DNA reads TGTGCCAGCTCACCGGACAGCTACAATGAGCAGTTCTTC.

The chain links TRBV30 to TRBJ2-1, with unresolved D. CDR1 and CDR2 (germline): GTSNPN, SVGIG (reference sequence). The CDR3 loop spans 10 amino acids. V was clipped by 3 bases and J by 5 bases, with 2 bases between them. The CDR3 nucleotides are TGTGCCTGGAGAGACAATGAGCAGTTCTTC. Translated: CAWRDNEQFF.

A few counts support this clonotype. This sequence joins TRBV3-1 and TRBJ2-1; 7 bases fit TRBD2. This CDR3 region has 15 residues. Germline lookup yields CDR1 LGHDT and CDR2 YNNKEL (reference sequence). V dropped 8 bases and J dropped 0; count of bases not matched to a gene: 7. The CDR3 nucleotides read TGTGCCAGCTCCTCAGCGGGGAGCTCCTACAATGAGCAGTTCTTC. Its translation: CASSSAGSSYNEQFF.

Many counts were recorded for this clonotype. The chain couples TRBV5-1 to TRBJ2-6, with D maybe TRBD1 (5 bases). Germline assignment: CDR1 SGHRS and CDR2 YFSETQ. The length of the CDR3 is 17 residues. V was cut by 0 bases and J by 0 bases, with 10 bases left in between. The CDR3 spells CASSLEVRASGANVLTF. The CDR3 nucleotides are TGCGCCAGCAGCTTGGAGGTCAGGGCCTCTGGGGCCAACGTCCTGACTTTC.

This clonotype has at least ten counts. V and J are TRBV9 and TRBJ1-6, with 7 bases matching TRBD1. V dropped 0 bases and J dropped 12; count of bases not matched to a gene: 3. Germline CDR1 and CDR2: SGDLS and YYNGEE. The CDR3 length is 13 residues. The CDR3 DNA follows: TGTGCCAGCAGCGTAGGGGACAGTGGACCCCTCCACTTT. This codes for CASSVGDSGPLHF.

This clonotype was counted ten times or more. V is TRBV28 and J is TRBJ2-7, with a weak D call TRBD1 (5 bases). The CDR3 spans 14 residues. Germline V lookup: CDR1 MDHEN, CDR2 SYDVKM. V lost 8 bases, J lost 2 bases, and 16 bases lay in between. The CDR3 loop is CASRRGLVAYEQYF. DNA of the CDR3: TGTGCCAGCCGAAGGGGTCTTGTCGCCTACGAGCAGTACTTC.

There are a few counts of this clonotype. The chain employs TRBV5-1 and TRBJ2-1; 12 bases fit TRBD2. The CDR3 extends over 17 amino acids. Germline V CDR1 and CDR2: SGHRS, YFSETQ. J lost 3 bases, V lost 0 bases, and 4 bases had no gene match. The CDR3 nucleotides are TGCGCCAGCAGCTTGGGAACTAGCGGGGGGTTCTACAATGAGCAGTTCTTC. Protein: CASSLGTSGGFYNEQFF. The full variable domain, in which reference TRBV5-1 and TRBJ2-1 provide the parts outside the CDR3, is KAGVTQTPRYLIKTRGQQVTLSCSPISGHRSVSWYQQTPGQGLQFLFEYFSETQRNKGNFPGRFSGRQFSNSRSEMNVSTLELGDSALYLCASSLGTSGGFYNEQFFGPGTRLTVL.

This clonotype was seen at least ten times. The CDR3 coding sequence is TGTGCCAGCAGCTTTACAGAGACCAATAATTCACCCCTCCACTTT. Translation gives CASSFTETNNSPLHF. The rearrangement uses TRBV7-8 and TRBJ1-6, with D uncertain. Trimming took 3 bases from V and 5 from J, leaving 11 bases between them. This CDR3 has 15 amino acids. Germline CDR1 reads SGHVS; CDR2 reads FQNEAQ.

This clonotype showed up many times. The CDR3 spells CASSQGFGVTNYGYTF. The CDR3 DNA is TGCGCCAGCAGCCAAGGGTTTGGAGTAACGAACTATGGCTACACCTTC. The rearrangement joins TRBV4-3 to TRBJ1-2; D is ambiguous. CDR1 is LGHNA and CDR2 is YSLEER in the germline V gene. CDR3 length: 16 residues. V dropped 1 base and J dropped 2 bases, with 14 bases sitting between them.

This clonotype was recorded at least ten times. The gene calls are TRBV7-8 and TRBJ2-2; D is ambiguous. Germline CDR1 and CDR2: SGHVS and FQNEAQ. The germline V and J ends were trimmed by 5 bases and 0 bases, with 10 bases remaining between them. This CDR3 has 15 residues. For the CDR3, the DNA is TGTGCCAGCAGCCAAGGGCTAGCGAACACCGGGGAGCTGTTTTTT. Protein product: CASSQGLANTGELFF.

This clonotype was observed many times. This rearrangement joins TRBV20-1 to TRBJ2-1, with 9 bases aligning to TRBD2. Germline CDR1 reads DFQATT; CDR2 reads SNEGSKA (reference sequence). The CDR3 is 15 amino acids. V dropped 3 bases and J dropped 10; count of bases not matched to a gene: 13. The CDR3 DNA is TGCAGTGCTAGTAGCGGGGGATCCCTTCGGAGGGAGCAGTTCTTC. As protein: CSASSGGSLRREQFF.

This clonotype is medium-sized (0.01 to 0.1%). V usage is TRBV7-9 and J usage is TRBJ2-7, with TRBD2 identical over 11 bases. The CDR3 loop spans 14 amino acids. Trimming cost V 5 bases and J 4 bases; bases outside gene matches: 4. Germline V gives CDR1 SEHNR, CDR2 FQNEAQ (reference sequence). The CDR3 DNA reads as TGTGCCAGCAGCGGGACTAGCGGACCTTACGAGCAGTACTTC. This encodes CASSGTSGPYEQYF.

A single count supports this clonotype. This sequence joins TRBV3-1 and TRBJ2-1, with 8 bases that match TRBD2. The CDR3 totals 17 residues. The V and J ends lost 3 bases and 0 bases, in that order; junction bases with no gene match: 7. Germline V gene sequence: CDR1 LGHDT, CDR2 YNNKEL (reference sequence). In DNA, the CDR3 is TGTGCCAGCAGCCACCTAGCGGGCTTCAGCTCCTACAATGAGCAGTTCTTC. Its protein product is CASSHLAGFSSYNEQFF.

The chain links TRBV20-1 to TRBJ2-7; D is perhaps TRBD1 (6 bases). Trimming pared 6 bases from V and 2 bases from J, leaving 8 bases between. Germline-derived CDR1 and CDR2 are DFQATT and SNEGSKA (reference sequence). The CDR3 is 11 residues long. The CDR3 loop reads CSASGAYEQYF. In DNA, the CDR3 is TGCAGTGCCTCAGGGGCCTACGAGCAGTACTTC.

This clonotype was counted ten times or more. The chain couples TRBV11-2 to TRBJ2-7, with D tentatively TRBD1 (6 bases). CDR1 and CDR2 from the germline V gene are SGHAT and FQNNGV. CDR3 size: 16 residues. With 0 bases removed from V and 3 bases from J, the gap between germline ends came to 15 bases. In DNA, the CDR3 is TGTGCCAGCAGCTTAGATGGACCAGGGGACCGCTACGAGCAGTACTTC. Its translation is CASSLDGPGDRYEQYF. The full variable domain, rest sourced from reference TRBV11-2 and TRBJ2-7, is EAGVAQSPRYKIIEKRQSVAFWCNPISGHATLYWYQQILGQGPKLLIQFQNNGVVDDSQLPKDRFSAERLKGVDSTLKIQPAKLEDSAVYLCASSLDGPGDRYEQYFGPGTRLTVT.